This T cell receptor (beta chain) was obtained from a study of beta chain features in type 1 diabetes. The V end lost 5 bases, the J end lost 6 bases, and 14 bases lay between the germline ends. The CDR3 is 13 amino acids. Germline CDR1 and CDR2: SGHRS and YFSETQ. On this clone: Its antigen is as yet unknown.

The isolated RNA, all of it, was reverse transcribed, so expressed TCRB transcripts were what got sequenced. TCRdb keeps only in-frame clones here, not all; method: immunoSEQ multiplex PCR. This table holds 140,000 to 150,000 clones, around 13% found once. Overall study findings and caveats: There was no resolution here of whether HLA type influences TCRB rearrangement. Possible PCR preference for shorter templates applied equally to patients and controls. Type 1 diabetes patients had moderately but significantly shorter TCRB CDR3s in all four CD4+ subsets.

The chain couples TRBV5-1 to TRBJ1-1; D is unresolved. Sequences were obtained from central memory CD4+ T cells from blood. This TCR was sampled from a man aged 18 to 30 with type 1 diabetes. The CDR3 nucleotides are TGCGCCAGCAGTAACGACGGGAGGGCTGAAGCTTTCTTT. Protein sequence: CASSNDGRAEAFF.